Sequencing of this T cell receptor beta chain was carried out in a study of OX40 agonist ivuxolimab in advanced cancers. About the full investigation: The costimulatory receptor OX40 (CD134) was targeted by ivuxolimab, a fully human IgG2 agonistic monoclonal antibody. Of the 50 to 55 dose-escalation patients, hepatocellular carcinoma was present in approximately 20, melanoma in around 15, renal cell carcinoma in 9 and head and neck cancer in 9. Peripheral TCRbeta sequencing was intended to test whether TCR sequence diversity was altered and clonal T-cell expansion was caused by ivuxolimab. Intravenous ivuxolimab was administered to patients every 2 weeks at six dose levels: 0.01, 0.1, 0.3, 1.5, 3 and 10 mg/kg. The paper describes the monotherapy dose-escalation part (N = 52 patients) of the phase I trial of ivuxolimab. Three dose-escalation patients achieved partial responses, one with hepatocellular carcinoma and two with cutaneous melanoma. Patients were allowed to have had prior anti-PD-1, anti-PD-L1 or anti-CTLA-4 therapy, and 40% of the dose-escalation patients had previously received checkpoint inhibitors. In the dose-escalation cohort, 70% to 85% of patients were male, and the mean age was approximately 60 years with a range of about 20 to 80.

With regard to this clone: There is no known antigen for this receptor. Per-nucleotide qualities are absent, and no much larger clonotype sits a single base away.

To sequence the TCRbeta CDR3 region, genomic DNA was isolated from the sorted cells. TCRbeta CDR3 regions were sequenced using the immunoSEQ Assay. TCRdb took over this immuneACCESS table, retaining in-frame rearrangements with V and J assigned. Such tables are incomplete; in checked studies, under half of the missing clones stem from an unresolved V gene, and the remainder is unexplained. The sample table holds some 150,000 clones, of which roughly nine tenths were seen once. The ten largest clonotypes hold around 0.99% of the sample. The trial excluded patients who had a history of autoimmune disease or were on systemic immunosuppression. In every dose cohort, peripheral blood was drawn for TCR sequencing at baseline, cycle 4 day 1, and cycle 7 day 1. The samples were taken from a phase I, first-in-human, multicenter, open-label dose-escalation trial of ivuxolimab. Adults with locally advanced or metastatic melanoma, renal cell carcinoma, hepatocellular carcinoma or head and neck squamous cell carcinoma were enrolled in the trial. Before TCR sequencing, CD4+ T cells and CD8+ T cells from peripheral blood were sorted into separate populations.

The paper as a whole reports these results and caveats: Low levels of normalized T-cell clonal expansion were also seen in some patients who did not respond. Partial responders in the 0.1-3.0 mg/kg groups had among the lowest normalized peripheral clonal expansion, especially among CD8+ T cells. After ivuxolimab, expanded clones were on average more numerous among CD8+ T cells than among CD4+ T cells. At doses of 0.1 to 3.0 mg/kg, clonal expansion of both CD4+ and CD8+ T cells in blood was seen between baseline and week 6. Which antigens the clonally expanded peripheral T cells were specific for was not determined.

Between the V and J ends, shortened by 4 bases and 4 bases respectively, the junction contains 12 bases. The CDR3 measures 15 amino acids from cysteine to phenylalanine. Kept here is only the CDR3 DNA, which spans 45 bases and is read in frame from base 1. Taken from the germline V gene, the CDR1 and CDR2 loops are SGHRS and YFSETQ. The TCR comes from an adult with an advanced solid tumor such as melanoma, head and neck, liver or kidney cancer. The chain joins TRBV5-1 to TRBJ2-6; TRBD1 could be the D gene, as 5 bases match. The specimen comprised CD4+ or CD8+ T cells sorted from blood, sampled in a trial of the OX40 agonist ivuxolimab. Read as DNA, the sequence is TGCGCCAGCAGCCTGACAGTCCCGGGGGCCAACGTCCTGACTTTC. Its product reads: CASSLTVPGANVLTF.